Listed below are T cell receptor beta chains from one sample, sequenced in a study of CD8 T cells in ankylosing spondylitis. TCRdb passed the 5' RACE reads through MiXCR, listing each CDR3 protein once. The sample lists 250,000 or so distinct CDR3 sequences, roughly a tenth occurring once. Sequencing used blood, either unsorted or a sorted T cell fraction (not recorded which). These receptor sequences come from a male donor with ankylosing spondylitis or in good health (not recorded which). CDR3s include the opening cysteine and the closing phenylalanine or tryptophan. Each record gives: J gene, V gene, clone size, D gene, CDR3 protein, CDR3 DNA. A D gene is named only where the DNA matches it firmly. Clone size is stated in some rows and not others, as once, few, many or a class when expanded.

>TRBJ1-2|TRBV30|-|-
CAWTDGANYGYTF
TGTGCCTGGACCGACGGGGCTAACTATGGCTACACCTTC
>TRBJ1-6|TRBV30|few|-
CAWTPGTYNSPLHF
TGTGCCTGGACCCCAGGGACCTATAATTCACCCCTCCACTTT
>TRBJ2-1|TRBV9|-|-
CASSVVGLNEQFF
TGTGCCAGCAGCGTAGTGGGCTTGAATGAGCAGTTCTTC
>TRBJ1-3|TRBV12-3/TRBV12-4|-|-
CASSLGRGKQGFPGNTIYF
TGTGCCAGCAGTTTAGGTCGAGGGAAACAGGGTTTCCCTGGAAACACCATATATTTT
>TRBJ2-1|TRBV11-2|many|-
CASSLGLSGYEQFF
TGTGCCAGCAGCTTGGGTCTTAGCGGCTATGAGCAGTTCTTC
>TRBJ2-7|TRBV6-2/TRBV6-3|-|TRBD1
CASSYPAGGFAYEQYF
TGTGCCAGCAGTTACCCAGCAGGGGGCTTCGCCTACGAGCAGTACTTC
>TRBJ2-7|TRBV12-3/TRBV12-4|-|-
CASSSQAAEYEQYF
TGTGCCAGCAGTTCCCAAGCGGCGGAGTACGAGCAGTACTTC
>TRBJ2-3|TRBV5-5|many|TRBD1
CASSSRTGNTDTQYF
TGTGCCAGCAGCTCACGGACAGGGAACACAGATACGCAGTATTTT
>TRBJ1-2|TRBV6-5|many|-
CASSYRHSKSTDYGYTF
TGTGCCAGCAGTTACCGACACTCCAAATCCACCGACTATGGCTACACCTTC
>TRBJ1-6|TRBV20-1|many|TRBD1
CSATYLGDRNSPLHF
TGCAGTGCTACCTACTTAGGGGACAGAAATTCACCCCTCCACTTT
>TRBJ2-5|TRBV20-1|many|-
CSAPSPTRPETQYF
TGCAGTGCTCCTTCCCCTACTAGACCGGAGACCCAGTACTTC
>TRBJ1-2|TRBV4-1|few|-
CASSQGAGVRGYGYTF
TGCGCCAGCAGCCAAGGGGCAGGGGTTCGTGGCTATGGCTACACCTTC
>TRBJ2-3|TRBV10-2|many|-
CASTRTVYNTDTQYF
TGCGCCAGCACTCGGACAGTGTACAACACAGATACGCAGTATTTT
>TRBJ2-1|TRBV6-5|many|TRBD1
CASSYSLGQAYNEQFF
TGTGCCAGCAGTTACTCGCTGGGACAGGCTTACAATGAGCAGTTCTTC
>TRBJ2-1|TRBV5-1|many|TRBD2
CASSLVGGTYNEQFF
TGCGCCAGCAGCTTGGTCGGGGGGACCTACAATGAGCAGTTCTTC
>TRBJ2-3|TRBV25-1|many|-
CASSETGYTQYF
TGTGCCAGCAGTGAGACAGGATATACGCAGTATTTT
>TRBJ2-3|TRBV7-2|-|TRBD2
CASSLQRGPADTQYF
TGTGCCAGCAGCTTGCAGCGGGGGCCCGCAGATACGCAGTATTTT
>TRBJ2-1|TRBV5-1|many|TRBD1
CASSAGTDNEQFF
TGCGCCAGCAGCGCCGGGACAGACAATGAGCAGTTCTTC
>TRBJ2-5|TRBV20-1|many|-
CSARSFQETQYF
TGCAGTGCTAGGTCCTTTCAAGAGACCCAGTACTTC
>TRBJ1-5|TRBV7-8|few|TRBD1
CASSPRGQGALDSNQPQHF
TGTGCCAGCAGCCCACGGGGACAGGGGGCATTGGATAGCAATCAGCCCCAGCATTTT
>TRBJ2-5|TRBV6-1|few|TRBD2
CASSVSAVGGIQETQYF
TGTGCCAGCAGTGTTTCGGCGGTGGGAGGGATCCAAGAGACCCAGTACTTC
>TRBJ1-2|TRBV12-3/TRBV12-4|few|TRBD1
CASSSTAGTDGYTF
TGTGCCAGCAGTTCCACCGCCGGGACAGACGGCTACACCTTC
>TRBJ2-5|TRBV6-5|many|-
CASSFGGLGGETQYF
TGTGCCAGCAGTTTTGGGGGGCTAGGAGGAGAGACCCAGTACTTC
>TRBJ2-7|TRBV15|many|-
CATSTDVAYEQYF
TGTGCCACCAGCACCGACGTGGCCTACGAGCAGTACTTC
>TRBJ2-3|TRBV20-1|many|TRBD2
CSARDKASGTSTDTQYF
TGCAGTGCTAGAGATAAGGCTAGCGGCACTAGCACAGATACGCAGTATTTT
>TRBJ1-1|TRBV10-3|many|TRBD1
CAISGGQANTEAFF
TGTGCCATCAGTGGAGGACAGGCGAACACTGAAGCTTTCTTT
>TRBJ1-6|TRBV5-1|many|TRBD1
CASSEGTVNSPLHF
TGCGCCAGCAGCGAAGGGACAGTTAATTCACCCCTCCACTTT
>TRBJ2-3|TRBV6-1|many|-
CASGRGSYADTQYF
TGTGCCAGCGGCAGGGGATCGTATGCAGATACGCAGTATTTT
>TRBJ2-5|TRBV7-9|few|-
CASSLGHRVQETQYF
TGTGCCAGCAGCTTAGGTCATAGGGTCCAAGAGACCCAGTACTTC
>TRBJ2-7|TRBV9|-|-
CAGSPVGTDPGEQYF
TGTGCCGGCAGCCCGGTGGGGACGGATCCGGGGGAGCAGTACTTC
>TRBJ1-1|TRBV3-1|many|-
CASSWANTEAFF
TGTGCCAGCAGCTGGGCGAACACTGAAGCTTTCTTT
>TRBJ2-3|TRBV5-1|many|-
CASSSGRDTQYF
TGCGCCAGCAGCTCAGGACGCGATACGCAGTATTTT
>TRBJ2-7|TRBV19|once|-
CASKDQGSYEQYF
TGTGCCAGTAAGGACCAGGGCTCCTACGAGCAGTACTTC
>TRBJ2-7|TRBV10-2|-|TRBD1
CASGPGTVTYEQYF
TGCGCCAGCGGCCCCGGGACAGTAACCTACGAGCAGTACTTC
>TRBJ2-1|TRBV7-9|many|-
CASSYSFEQFF
TGTGCCAGCAGCTACAGTTTCGAGCAGTTCTTC
>TRBJ1-2|TRBV5-1|-|-
CASLPGQTNYGYTF
TGCGCCAGCCTTCCCGGACAGACCAACTATGGCTACACCTTC
>TRBJ2-3|TRBV7-7|many|-
CASSLSADTDTQYF
TGTGCCAGCAGCTTAAGTGCGGACACAGATACGCAGTATTTT
>TRBJ1-1|TRBV7-2|many|-
CASSFSPPNTEAFF
TGTGCCAGCAGCTTCAGCCCCCCGAACACTGAAGCTTTCTTT
>TRBJ2-7|TRBV20-1|many|-
CSARDWTGYEQYF
TGCAGTGCTAGAGATTGGACGGGTTACGAGCAGTACTTC
>TRBJ1-6|TRBV12-3/TRBV12-4|many|-
CASRLADDSPLHF
TGTGCCAGCCGTCTCGCGGACGATTCACCCCTCCACTTT
>TRBJ2-3|TRBV7-2|-|TRBD1
CASSEDRGRTDTQYF
TGTGCCAGCAGCGAGGACAGGGGAAGAACAGATACGCAGTATTTT